This T cell receptor (beta chain) was found in a study of blood T cells in healthy people across ages. The study, taken as a whole, reports: Naive T cell percentage and TCR beta diversity correlated strongly. TCR beta diversity per million T cells fell roughly linearly with age.

This CDR3 contains 15 residues. V shed 3 bases, J shed 4 bases, and the junction held 5 bases outside the gene matches. Turning to this clonotype: Its antigen is currently unknown.

The second PCR ran about 6 to 11 cycles with a sample-barcoded 5' primer and J-beta primers. Each cDNA molecule, via a template-switch adaptor with 12 random nucleotides, was tagged. MiXCR was run by TCRdb on the 5' RACE reads, yielding one entry per CDR3 protein. This sample carries about 1.5 million distinct CDR3 sequences, 40% to 45% of them seen once, and the ten largest clones take less than 5%. Total RNA, at least 5 micrograms per sample, was extracted from PBMCs. This sequence joins TRBV12-3 or TRBV12-4 and TRBJ2-7, with 11 nucleotides matching TRBD2. The TCR comes from a woman aged 18-29 years in good health. Sequencing input: blood. CDR3 coding DNA: TGTGCCAGCAGTTTCCTCGGACTAGCGGGTTACGAGCAGTACTTC. Residues: CASSFLGLAGYEQYF.